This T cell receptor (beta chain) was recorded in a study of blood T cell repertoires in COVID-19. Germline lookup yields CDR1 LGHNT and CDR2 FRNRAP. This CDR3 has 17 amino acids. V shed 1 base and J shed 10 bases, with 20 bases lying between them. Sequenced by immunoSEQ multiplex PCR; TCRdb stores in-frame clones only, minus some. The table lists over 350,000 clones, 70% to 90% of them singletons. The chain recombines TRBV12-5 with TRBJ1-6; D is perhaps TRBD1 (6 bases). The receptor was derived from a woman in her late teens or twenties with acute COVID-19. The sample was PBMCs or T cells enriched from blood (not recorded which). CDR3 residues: CASGLGEGGTARSPLHF. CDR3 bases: TGTGCTAGTGGTTTGGGGGAGGGGGGTACGGCGAGGTCACCCCTCCACTTT.